This TCR beta chain was identified in a study of T cells in Graves' hyperthyroidism and ophthalmopathy. For the study at large: Once the initial diagnosis was made, peripheral blood was obtained before any treatment.

V gave up 8 bases and J gave up 0 bases, with 10 bases separating them. The CDR3 runs to 14 residues. The V gene's germline CDR1 is SNHLY and CDR2 FYNNEI. Any patient presenting with uncontrolled infection, other autoimmune disease, pregnancy or lactation was left out. Diagnostic decisions used clinical symptoms, serum thyroxine and TRAb, thyroid ultrasound and orbital computed tomography. This sample holds PBMCs from less than 11 ml fresh peripheral blood. Amplified TCR beta CDR3 regions derived from RNA transcripts. RT-PCR in the first round (using the HTBI primer set) targeted the TCR CDR3. TCRdb called the multiplex PCR reads again in MiXCR, with one record for every CDR3 protein. The table lists around 600,000 distinct CDR3 sequences, approximately 14% of them singletons. This clonotype appeared many times.

This chain joins TRBV2 and TRBJ2-2, with unresolved D. Specimen: blood. The clonotype was recovered from a woman younger than 30 with Graves' ophthalmopathy. The DNA for the CDR3 is TGTGCCAGCGGTGGCCAGGCGAACACCGGGGAGCTGTTTTTT. As protein: CASGGQANTGELFF.